These 2 T cell receptor beta chains were all obtained from the same sample, sequenced in a study of T cells after yellow fever vaccination. TCRdb ran MiXCR on the 5' RACE reads and lists one entry per CDR3 protein. This sample has approximately 120,000 distinct CDR3 sequences, with 8% to 10% found just once. Sequencing used CD8+ T cells sorted from PBMCs, obtained on the day of the yellow fever booster vaccination. The receptors were sampled from a young man who received the YFV17D yellow fever vaccine.

This chain joins TRBV3-1 and TRBJ2-3; D is perhaps TRBD1 (6 bases). This CDR3 has 16 amino acids. The V gene's germline CDR1 is LGHDT and CDR2 YNNKEL (reference sequence). V lost 4 bases, J lost 0 bases, and 14 bases lay in between. CDR3 loop: CASSLLLGASTDTQYF. CDR3 nucleotides: TGTGCCAGCAGCCTACTGCTGGGGGCCAGCACAGATACGCAGTATTTT.

This clonotype was observed at least ten times. The chain links TRBV6-2 or TRBV6-3 to TRBJ1-5, with 8 bases lining up with TRBD1. Germline loops: CDR1 MNHEY, CDR2 SVGEGT. V lost 6 bases to trimming and J lost 0 bases; unmatched junction nucleotides: 7. CDR3 length equals 16 residues. Here the CDR3 reads CASSPGQGPSNQPQHF. CDR3 nucleotide sequence: TGTGCCAGCAGCCCCGGACAGGGCCCTAGCAATCAGCCCCAGCATTTT.